This T cell receptor beta chain was recorded in a study of a mutant IDH1 vaccine in newly diagnosed glioma. The time point: week 35, safety follow-up. Each dose delivered 300 ug of mutant IDH1 20-mer peptide subcutaneously with imiquimod. The patients were given eight vaccinations, one each in weeks 1, 3, 5, 7, 11, 15, 19 and 23. Only in-frame clones appear in the TCRdb table, and some are missing; sequencing was by immunoSEQ multiplex PCR. The repertoire holds about 45,000 clones, approximately 92% seen once, with 2% to 2.5% in the top ten. V lost 6 bases and J 0 bases, leaving 14 bases between the germline ends. The CDR3 is made up of 15 amino acids. Germline assignment: CDR1 MNHEY and CDR2 SVGAGI. Notes on this clone: The antigen is unknown.

The receptor comes from a man in his forties or fifties with glioma. The chain recombines TRBV6-5 with TRBJ1-1, with D maybe TRBD1 (5 bases). Sequencing used PBMCs, obtained from a glioma patient whose treatment included an IDH1 peptide vaccine. For the CDR3, the DNA is TGTGCCAGCAGACACGGGGGGAACATGAACACTGAAGCTTTCTTT. As protein: CASRHGGNMNTEAFF.